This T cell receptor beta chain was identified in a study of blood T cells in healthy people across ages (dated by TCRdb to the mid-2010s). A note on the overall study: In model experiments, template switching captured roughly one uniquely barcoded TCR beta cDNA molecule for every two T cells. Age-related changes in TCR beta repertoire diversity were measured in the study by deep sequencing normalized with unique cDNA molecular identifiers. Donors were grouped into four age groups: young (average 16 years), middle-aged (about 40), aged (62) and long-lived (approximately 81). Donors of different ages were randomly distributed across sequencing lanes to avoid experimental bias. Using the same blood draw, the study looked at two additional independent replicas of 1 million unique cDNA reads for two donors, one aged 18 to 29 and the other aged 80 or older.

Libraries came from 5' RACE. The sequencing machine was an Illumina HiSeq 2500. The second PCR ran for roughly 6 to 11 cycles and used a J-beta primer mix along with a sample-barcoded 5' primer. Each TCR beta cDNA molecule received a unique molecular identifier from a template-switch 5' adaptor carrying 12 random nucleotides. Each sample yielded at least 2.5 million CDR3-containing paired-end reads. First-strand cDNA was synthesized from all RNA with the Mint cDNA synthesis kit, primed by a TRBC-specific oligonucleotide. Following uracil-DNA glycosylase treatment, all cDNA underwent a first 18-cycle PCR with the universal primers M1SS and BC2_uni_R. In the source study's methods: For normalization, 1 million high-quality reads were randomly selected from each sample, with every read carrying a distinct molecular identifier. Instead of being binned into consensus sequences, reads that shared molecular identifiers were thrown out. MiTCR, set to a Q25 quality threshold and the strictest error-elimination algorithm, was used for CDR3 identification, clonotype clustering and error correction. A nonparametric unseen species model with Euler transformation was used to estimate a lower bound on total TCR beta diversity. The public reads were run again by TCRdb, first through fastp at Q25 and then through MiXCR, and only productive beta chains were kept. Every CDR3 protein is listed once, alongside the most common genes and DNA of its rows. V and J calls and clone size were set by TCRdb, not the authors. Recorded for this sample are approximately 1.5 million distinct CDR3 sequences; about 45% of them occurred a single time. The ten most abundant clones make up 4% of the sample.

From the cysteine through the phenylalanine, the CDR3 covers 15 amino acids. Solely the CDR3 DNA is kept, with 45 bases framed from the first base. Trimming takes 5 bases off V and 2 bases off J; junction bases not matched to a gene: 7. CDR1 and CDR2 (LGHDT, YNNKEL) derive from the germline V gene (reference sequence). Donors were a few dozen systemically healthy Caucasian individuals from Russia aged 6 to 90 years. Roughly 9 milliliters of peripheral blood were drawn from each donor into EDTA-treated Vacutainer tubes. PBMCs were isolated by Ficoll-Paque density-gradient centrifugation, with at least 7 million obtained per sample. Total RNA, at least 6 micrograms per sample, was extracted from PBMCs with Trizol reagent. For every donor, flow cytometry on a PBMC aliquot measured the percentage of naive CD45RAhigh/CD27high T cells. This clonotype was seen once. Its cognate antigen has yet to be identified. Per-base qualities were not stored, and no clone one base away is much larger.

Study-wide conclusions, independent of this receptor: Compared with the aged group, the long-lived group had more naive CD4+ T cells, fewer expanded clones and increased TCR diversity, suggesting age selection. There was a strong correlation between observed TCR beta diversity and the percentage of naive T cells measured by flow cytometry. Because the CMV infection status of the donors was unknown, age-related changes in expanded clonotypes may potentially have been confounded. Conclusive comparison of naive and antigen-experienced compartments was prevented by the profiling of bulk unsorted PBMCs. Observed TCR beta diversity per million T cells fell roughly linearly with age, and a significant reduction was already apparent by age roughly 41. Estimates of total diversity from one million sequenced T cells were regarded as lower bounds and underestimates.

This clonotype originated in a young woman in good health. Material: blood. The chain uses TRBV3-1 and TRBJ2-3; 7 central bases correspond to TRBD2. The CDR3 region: CASSSIGGYTDTQYF. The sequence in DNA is TGTGCCAGCAGCTCCATCGGGGGGTACACAGATACGCAGTATTTT.